The 12 T cell receptor beta chains below all came from one sample that was sequenced in a study of graft-versus-host responses after intestinal transplantation. These TCRs are of unknown antigen specificity. Profiled with immunoSEQ multiplex PCR; TCRdb holds only in-frame clones, not every one. The sample has about 80,000 clones, 85% to 90% seen once. The sequences come from unstimulated CD4+ T cells sorted from spleen or lymph node cells, collected before intestinal transplant. The receptors were gathered from a human donor who received an intestinal transplant.

The chain uses TRBV18 and TRBJ2-7; unclear D gene. Germline CDR1 and CDR2: KGHSH and LQKENI. V was pared by 4 bases and J by 2 bases, with 9 bases between. This CDR3 comprises 13 residues. CDR3 residues: CASSLAKAYEQYF. DNA of the CDR3: TGTGCCAGCTCACTCGCGAAAGCCTACGAGCAGTACTTC.

The J gene is TRBJ1-5, the V gene TRBV6-5; 10 positions agree with TRBD1. Germline V gene lookup returns CDR1 MNHEY and CDR2 SVGAGI. V lost 10 bases and J lost 4; bases outside the gene matches: 10. This CDR3 has 15 amino acids. DNA of the CDR3: TGTGCCACCTCAGGGGGGACAGGGGTTAATCAGCCCCAGCATTTT. Translated, it gives CATSGGTGVNQPQHF.

V usage is TRBV5-1 and J usage is TRBJ2-2; TRBD2 aligns across 12 bases. CDR1 SGHRS and CDR2 YFSETQ come from the germline V gene. This CDR3 is 17 amino acids long. Trimming removed 0 bases from V and 3 bases from J; junction bases left unmatched: 3. In nucleotides, the CDR3 is TGCGCCAGCAGCTTGGAACTAGCGGGAGGTGACACCGGGGAGCTGTTTTTT. It encodes CASSLELAGGDTGELFF.

This chain connects TRBV2 to TRBJ1-4, with D hard to call. The length of the CDR3 is 13 residues. V was cut by 6 bases and J by 7 bases, with 12 bases left in between. Germline CDR1 is SNHLY and CDR2 is FYNNEI. CDR3 amino acids: CASRRGESEKLFF. The DNA of the CDR3 is TGTGCCAGCAGGCGGGGAGAATCTGAAAAACTGTTTTTT.

This chain uses TRBV18 with TRBJ2-1; D possibly corresponds to TRBD2 (6 bases). Trimming removed 0 bases from V and 0 bases from J, with 9 bases in between. The CDR3 covers 16 residues. From germline, CDR1 is KGHSH and CDR2 LQKENI. CDR3 residues: CASSPPRGNSYNEQFF. As DNA, the CDR3 is TGTGCCAGCTCACCACCGCGCGGGAACTCCTACAATGAGCAGTTCTTC.

This clone was counted only a few times. The rearrangement joins TRBV5-1 to TRBJ2-5, with a tentative D call TRBD1 (5 bases). Germline assignment: CDR1 SGHRS and CDR2 YFSETQ. The CDR3 extends over 14 amino acids. V dropped 1 base and J dropped 4 bases, with 11 bases sitting between them. CDR3: CASSLISGIETQYF. The DNA for the CDR3 is TGCGCCAGCAGCTTGATCTCAGGGATAGAGACCCAGTACTTC.

The rearrangement joins TRBV13 to TRBJ2-7; 9 bases are a match to TRBD1. The CDR3 has 15 residues. J was trimmed by 3 bases and V by 3 bases; bases with no gene match: 6. CDR1 and CDR2 (germline): PRHDT, FYEKMQ (reference sequence). The CDR3 sequence is CASSFYRDRDYEQYF. CDR3 DNA: TGTGCCAGCAGCTTCTACCGGGACAGGGACTACGAGCAGTACTTC.

The V gene is TRBV6-5, the J gene TRBJ2-1, with 7 bases lining up with TRBD1. Trimming at V came to 0 bases and at J to 15 bases, leaving 11 bases not matched to a gene. CDR3 length: 14 amino acids. The V gene's germline CDR1 is MNHEY and CDR2 SVGAGI. The CDR3 sequence: CASSYSEGAGGRFF. CDR3 sequence (DNA): TGTGCCAGCAGTTACTCGGAAGGGGCAGGGGGACGGTTCTTC.

V gene TRBV2 combines with J gene TRBJ1-2; D unresolved. Per germline, CDR1 SNHLY and CDR2 FYNNEI. The CDR3 length is 13 residues. Trimming stripped 2 bases from V and 8 bases from J, with 12 bases between. The CDR3 DNA reads TGTGCCAGCAGTGAAACCGCTTCGGGAGGCTACACCTTC. It encodes CASSETASGGYTF.

This clone occurred once. The chain uses TRBV5-6 and TRBJ2-1; possibly TRBD1 for D (5 bases). The CDR3 length is 13 residues. Trimming removed 0 bases at V and 9 bases at J, with 10 bases between. The germline gives CDR1 SGHDT, CDR2 YYEEEE. This CDR3 reads CASSLALGAEQFF. Written as DNA, the CDR3 is TGTGCCAGCAGCTTGGCGCTAGGGGCTGAGCAGTTCTTC.

The chain links TRBV14 to TRBJ2-7; no clear D gene. Trimming removed 4 bases from V and 3 bases from J, with 16 bases in between. In germline, CDR1 is SGHDN, CDR2 FVKESK. The CDR3 loop spans 15 amino acids. Written as DNA, the CDR3 is TGTGCCAGCAGCCCCCAGGAAAACCTTCTCTACGAGCAGTACTTC. Residues: CASSPQENLLYEQYF.

This clone has only one observation. The genes are TRBV6-1 and TRBJ2-7, with 8 positions matching TRBD1. J was trimmed by 4 bases and V by 8 bases; bases with no gene match: 7. Germline loops: CDR1 MNHNS, CDR2 SASEGT. The CDR3 is made up of 13 amino acids. CDR3 nucleotides: TGTGCCAGCGATCAGACAGGGGAATACGAGCAGTACTTC. Translating it yields CASDQTGEYEQYF.